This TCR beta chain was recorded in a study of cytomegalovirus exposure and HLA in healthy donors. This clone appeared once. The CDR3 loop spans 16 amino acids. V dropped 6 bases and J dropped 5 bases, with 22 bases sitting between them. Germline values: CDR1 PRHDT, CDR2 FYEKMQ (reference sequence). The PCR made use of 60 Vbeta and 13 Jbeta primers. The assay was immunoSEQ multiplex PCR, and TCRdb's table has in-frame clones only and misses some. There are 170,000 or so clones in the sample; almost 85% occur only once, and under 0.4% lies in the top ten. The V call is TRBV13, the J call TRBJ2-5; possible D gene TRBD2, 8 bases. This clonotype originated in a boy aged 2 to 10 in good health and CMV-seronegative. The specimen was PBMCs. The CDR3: CASSYSTSDREETQYF. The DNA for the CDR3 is TGTGCCAGCAGTTATTCGACTAGCGACAGGGAGGAGACCCAGTACTTC.